This is a list of T cell receptor beta chains from one sample in a study of blood T cell repertoires in COVID-19. Sequencing was performed with immunoSEQ multiplex PCR; in TCRdb, only in-frame clones are kept and a portion is missing. Of hundreds of thousands of clones listed, approximately 82% were seen once; the top ten hold 4.5% to 6%. Sequencing used PBMCs or T cells enriched from blood (not recorded which). Receptors were obtained from a man aged 35 to 55 who had been exposed to COVID-19. CDR3s include the opening cysteine and the closing phenylalanine or tryptophan. Fields, in order: D gene, J gene, clone size, V gene, CDR3 protein, CDR3 DNA. The D gene is left open where the match is weak. Size values are once, few and many counts, or a class for expanded clones, and some rows have none.

d_gene: TRBD1; j_gene: TRBJ1-2; abundance: -; v_gene: TRBV19; CDR3aa: CASSRTGTGGNYGYTF; CDR3nt: TGTGCCAGTAGTAGAACCGGGACAGGGGGCAACTATGGCTACACCTTC
d_gene: -; j_gene: TRBJ2-1; abundance: -; v_gene: TRBV3-1/TRBV3-2; CDR3aa: CASSQEILDSPQAYNEQFF; CDR3nt: TGTGCCAGCAGCCAAGAGATTTTGGACAGCCCTCAAGCCTACAATGAGCAGTTCTTC
d_gene: -; j_gene: TRBJ1-3; abundance: once; v_gene: TRBV18; CDR3aa: CASSPEAFSGNTIYF; CDR3nt: TGTGCCAGCTCACCGGAAGCGTTCTCTGGAAACACCATATATTTT
d_gene: TRBD2; j_gene: TRBJ2-5; abundance: -; v_gene: TRBV12-5; CDR3aa: CASDHGLLAEETQYF; CDR3nt: TGTGCTAGTGACCACGGGCTCCTAGCGGAAGAGACCCAGTACTTC
d_gene: -; j_gene: TRBJ1-5; abundance: -; v_gene: TRBV6-4; CDR3aa: CASLKVCDSKTYSNQPQHF; CDR3nt: TGTGCCAGCTTAAAGGTTTGCGACAGCAAAACTTATAGCAATCAGCCCCAGCATTTT
d_gene: TRBD2; j_gene: TRBJ2-5; abundance: -; v_gene: TRBV28; CDR3aa: CASSPPAGTGETQYF; CDR3nt: TGTGCCAGCAGTCCGCCAGCGGGGACCGGAGAGACCCAGTACTTC
d_gene: -; j_gene: TRBJ2-1; abundance: -; v_gene: TRBV6-1; CDR3aa: CASSEVIAVIQFF; CDR3nt: TGTGCCAGCAGTGAGGTGATAGCGGTCATTCAGTTCTTC
d_gene: TRBD1; j_gene: TRBJ2-7; abundance: -; v_gene: TRBV9; CDR3aa: CASSAHRDRSYEQYF; CDR3nt: TGTGCCAGCAGCGCACACAGGGACAGATCCTACGAGCAGTACTTC
d_gene: -; j_gene: TRBJ1-1; abundance: -; v_gene: TRBV6-5; CDR3aa: CASSPRPLTIKAFF; CDR3nt: TGTGCCAGCAGTCCTCGTCCCCTGACAATTAAAGCTTTCTTT
d_gene: -; j_gene: TRBJ2-3; abundance: -; v_gene: TRBV29-1; CDR3aa: CSVAVGRVGDTQYF; CDR3nt: TGCAGCGTTGCCGTCGGGAGAGTTGGAGATACGCAGTATTTT
d_gene: -; j_gene: TRBJ1-1; abundance: -; v_gene: TRBV30; CDR3aa: CAWSVYEANREAFF; CDR3nt: TGTGCCTGGAGTGTATATGAGGCAAACCGAGAAGCTTTCTTT
d_gene: TRBD2; j_gene: TRBJ2-1; abundance: -; v_gene: TRBV5-8; CDR3aa: CASSLLLAGGLYNEQFF; CDR3nt: TGTGCCAGCAGCTTGCTTTTAGCGGGAGGGTTGTACAATGAGCAGTTCTTC
d_gene: TRBD1; j_gene: TRBJ2-1; abundance: -; v_gene: TRBV19; CDR3aa: CASRNRDRVINEQFF; CDR3nt: TGTGCCAGTAGGAACCGGGACAGGGTAATAAATGAGCAGTTCTTC
d_gene: -; j_gene: TRBJ1-1; abundance: -; v_gene: TRBV19; CDR3aa: CASSFAGGLNTEAFF; CDR3nt: TGTGCCAGTAGCTTTGCGGGGGGTTTGAACACTGAAGCTTTCTTT
d_gene: -; j_gene: TRBJ1-6; abundance: -; v_gene: TRBV19; CDR3aa: CASNQGTNSYNSPLHF; CDR3nt: TGTGCCAGCAATCAGGGTACTAACTCCTATAATTCACCCCTCCACTTT
d_gene: -; j_gene: TRBJ1-1; abundance: few; v_gene: TRBV14; CDR3aa: CASSQQIMNTEAFF; CDR3nt: TGTGCCAGCAGCCAACAAATCATGAACACTGAAGCTTTCTTT
d_gene: TRBD2; j_gene: TRBJ2-5; abundance: -; v_gene: TRBV4-2; CDR3aa: CASSQPRGTSGRGPSQETQYF; CDR3nt: TGTGCCAGCAGCCAACCCCGAGGGACTAGCGGGAGAGGGCCCTCACAAGAGACCCAGTACTTC
d_gene: -; j_gene: TRBJ2-1; abundance: few; v_gene: TRBV15; CDR3aa: CATRNRENEQFF; CDR3nt: TGTGCCACCCGTAATCGGGAGAATGAGCAGTTCTTC
d_gene: TRBD2; j_gene: TRBJ2-2; abundance: few; v_gene: TRBV13; CDR3aa: CASRIFRSPGTSNTGELFF; CDR3nt: TGTGCCAGCAGAATATTTAGGTCCCCCGGGACTAGTAACACCGGGGAGCTGTTTTTT
d_gene: -; j_gene: TRBJ2-5; abundance: -; v_gene: TRBV5-1; CDR3aa: CASSFPSAVETQYF; CDR3nt: TGCGCCAGCAGCTTCCCTAGCGCGGTGGAGACCCAGTACTTC
d_gene: -; j_gene: TRBJ1-2; abundance: -; v_gene: TRBV27; CDR3aa: CASSFLATTGGYTF; CDR3nt: TGTGCCAGCAGTTTTCTCGCCACAACGGGGGGCTACACCTTC
d_gene: TRBD1; j_gene: TRBJ1-2; abundance: once; v_gene: TRBV19; CDR3aa: CAVPIRDSNYGYTF; CDR3nt: TGTGCCGTCCCAATCCGGGACAGTAACTATGGCTACACCTTC
d_gene: -; j_gene: TRBJ2-7; abundance: -; v_gene: TRBV29-1; CDR3aa: CSVQRGNHEQYF; CDR3nt: TGCAGCGTTCAAAGGGGAAACCACGAGCAGTACTTC
d_gene: -; j_gene: TRBJ2-7; abundance: -; v_gene: TRBV9; CDR3aa: CASRESGNSYEQYF; CDR3nt: TGTGCCAGCAGAGAAAGCGGAAACTCCTACGAGCAGTACTTC
d_gene: TRBD2; j_gene: TRBJ2-7; abundance: -; v_gene: TRBV14; CDR3aa: CASSIAGVPYEQYF; CDR3nt: TGTGCCAGCAGCATAGCGGGAGTTCCCTACGAGCAGTACTTC
d_gene: -; j_gene: TRBJ1-1; abundance: -; v_gene: TRBV2; CDR3aa: CASSAEVNTEAFF; CDR3nt: TGTGCCAGCAGTGCTGAGGTGAACACTGAAGCTTTCTTT
d_gene: -; j_gene: TRBJ1-2; abundance: -; v_gene: TRBV18; CDR3aa: CASSLLGGSNYGYTF; CDR3nt: TGTGCCAGCTCACTACTAGGGGGTTCTAACTATGGCTACACCTTC
d_gene: -; j_gene: TRBJ2-3; abundance: -; v_gene: TRBV7-3; CDR3aa: CASSLTGTDTQYF; CDR3nt: TGTGCCAGCAGCTTAACCGGCACAGATACGCAGTATTTT
d_gene: -; j_gene: TRBJ1-6; abundance: -; v_gene: TRBV2; CDR3aa: CASYPLESGNSPLHF; CDR3nt: TGTGCCAGCTATCCCCTGGAGTCGGGAAATTCACCCCTCCACTTT
d_gene: -; j_gene: TRBJ2-1; abundance: -; v_gene: TRBV6-5; CDR3aa: CASSYFSSYEQFF; CDR3nt: TGTGCCAGCAGTTATTTTAGTAGTTATGAGCAGTTCTTC
d_gene: -; j_gene: TRBJ1-5; abundance: -; v_gene: TRBV2; CDR3aa: CASAFMGSSNQPQHF; CDR3nt: TGTGCCAGCGCGTTCATGGGCAGTAGCAATCAGCCCCAGCATTTT
d_gene: -; j_gene: TRBJ1-2; abundance: -; v_gene: TRBV19; CDR3aa: CASSTPPDKSEGYTF; CDR3nt: TGTGCCAGTAGTACACCACCGGACAAATCGGAGGGCTACACCTTC
d_gene: -; j_gene: TRBJ1-2; abundance: -; v_gene: TRBV5-5; CDR3aa: CASSLGSTNYGYTF; CDR3nt: TGTGCCAGCAGCTTGGGGAGTACTAACTATGGCTACACCTTC
d_gene: TRBD2; j_gene: TRBJ2-7; abundance: -; v_gene: TRBV7-2; CDR3aa: CASRSIAGEGYEQYF; CDR3nt: TGTGCCAGCAGGTCCATAGCGGGAGAGGGATACGAGCAGTACTTC
d_gene: -; j_gene: TRBJ2-7; abundance: -; v_gene: TRBV9; CDR3aa: CASSPGGAGAPYEQYF; CDR3nt: TGTGCCAGCAGCCCGGGGGGAGCAGGGGCTCCCTACGAGCAGTACTTC
d_gene: TRBD1; j_gene: TRBJ2-7; abundance: -; v_gene: TRBV11-2; CDR3aa: CASSLVGQVDYEQYF; CDR3nt: TGTGCCAGCAGCTTAGTCGGACAGGTCGACTACGAGCAGTACTTC
d_gene: -; j_gene: TRBJ1-3; abundance: -; v_gene: TRBV19; CDR3aa: CASRIGGSGNTIYF; CDR3nt: TGTGCCAGTAGGATAGGCGGTTCTGGAAACACCATATATTTT
d_gene: -; j_gene: TRBJ1-1; abundance: -; v_gene: TRBV5-8; CDR3aa: CASSPPFEAIAEAFF; CDR3nt: TGTGCCAGCAGCCCCCCCTTCGAGGCGATAGCTGAAGCTTTCTTT
d_gene: TRBD1; j_gene: TRBJ2-6; abundance: -; v_gene: TRBV3-1/TRBV3-2; CDR3aa: CASSLRQPGGSGANVLTF; CDR3nt: TGTGCCAGCAGCCTCAGACAGCCAGGGGGCTCTGGGGCCAACGTCCTGACTTTC
d_gene: TRBD1; j_gene: TRBJ1-2; abundance: -; v_gene: TRBV5-5; CDR3aa: CASSSTTGTGGAGGYTF; CDR3nt: TGTGCCAGCAGCTCAACAACCGGGACAGGGGGCGCGGGTGGCTACACCTTC
d_gene: -; j_gene: TRBJ1-6; abundance: -; v_gene: TRBV18; CDR3aa: CASSRAGPQGGSPLHF; CDR3nt: TGTGCCAGCTCACGCGCTGGACCCCAGGGAGGTTCACCCCTCCACTTT
d_gene: -; j_gene: TRBJ2-1; abundance: -; v_gene: TRBV5-1; CDR3aa: CASSSGGAGSYNEQFF; CDR3nt: TGCGCCAGCAGCTCGGGGGGCGCCGGCTCCTACAATGAGCAGTTCTTC